Presented here are 24 T cell receptor beta chains from one specimen sequenced in a study of blood T cells in healthy people across ages. Primed by a sample-barcoded 5' primer and a J-beta primer mix, a second PCR proceeded for about 6 to 12 cycles. MiXCR, applied by TCRdb to the 5' RACE reads, yields one record per CDR3 protein. The sample has about 720,000 distinct CDR3 sequences, around a quarter seen once. This sample also belongs to another study, concerning T cells of mothers and their children.

The sequencing input was blood. The origin of the receptors is a boy aged 5-17 years in good health.

The rearrangement joins TRBV7-2 to TRBJ2-5; 8 bases agree with TRBD2. Near its end, the DNA agrees better with TRBJ2-1, so the J call may be wrong. There are 16 residues in the CDR3. The germline V gene has CDR1 SGHTA and CDR2 FQGNSA. In nucleotides, the CDR3 is TGTGCCAGCACCCTGGGGGCGGGGGGCCTAATGGATGAGCAGTTCTTC. Translating gives CASTLGAGGLMDEQFF.

This clonotype was recorded a few times. V gene TRBV30 combines with J gene TRBJ1-4; TRBD1 might be the D (5 bases). With 0 bases removed from V and 10 bases from J, the gap between germline ends came to 15 bases. The CDR3 extends over 14 amino acids. The germline V gene encodes CDR1 GTSNPN and CDR2 SVGIG (reference sequence). CDR3 protein: CAWSVQAGSGKLFF. The CDR3 bases are TGTGCCTGGAGTGTACAGGCAGGCTCAGGAAAACTGTTTTTT.

Turning to this clonotype: A read error may produce the germline difference seen at one junction end. V usage is TRBV30 and J usage is TRBJ1-4; no clear D. There are 13 residues in the CDR3. Germline-derived CDR1 and CDR2 are GTSNPN and SVGIG (reference sequence). The CDR3 loop reads CAWWRATNDKLFF. The CDR3 region has the DNA TGTGCCTGGTGGAGGGCAACTAATGATAAACTGTTTTTT.

This clonotype was observed a few times. One end of the junction fails to match germline, which may point to a read error. The chain joins TRBV5-1 to TRBJ1-4, with D hard to call. From germline, CDR1 is SGHRS and CDR2 YFSETQ. The CDR3 has 17 amino acids. The CDR3 nucleotides are TGCGCCAGCAGCTTGGCCACTGCCCAAACTACTAATGAAAAGCTGTTTTTT. It translates to CASSLATAQTTNEKLFF.

The gene calls are TRBV11-2 and TRBJ2-7; D is undetermined. Trimming stripped 5 bases from V and 2 bases from J, with 13 bases between. CDR1 is SGHAT, CDR2 FQNNGV, per germline. The CDR3 runs to 14 residues. The CDR3 protein is CASSPPHQPYEQYF. CDR3 nucleotide sequence: TGTGCCAGCAGCCCCCCACACCAGCCCTACGAGCAGTACTTC.

The V gene is TRBV7-2, the J gene TRBJ2-5; D assignment may be TRBD1 or TRBD2 (5 bases each). Germline loops: CDR1 SGHTA, CDR2 FQGNSA. V was clipped by 4 bases and J by 4 bases, with 10 bases between them. This CDR3 has 13 residues. The CDR3 region has the DNA TGTGCCAGCAGCTCCTGGGGGAGAGAGACCCAGTACTTC. Its protein is CASSSWGRETQYF. The full variable domain, with the rest looked up from reference TRBV7-2 and TRBJ2-5, is GAGVSQSPSNKVTEKGKDVELRCDPISGHTALYWYRQSLGQGLEFLIYFQGNSAPDKSGLPSDRFSAERTGGSVSTLTIQRTQQEDSAVYLCASSSWGRETQYFGPGTRLLVL.

V and J are TRBV5-6 and TRBJ2-5; possibly TRBD2 for D (6 bases). Deletions cut 0 bases from V and 5 bases from J, with 14 bases between. CDR1 and CDR2 (germline): SGHDT, YYEEEE. The CDR3 extends over 15 amino acids. The CDR3 region has the DNA TGTGCCAGCAGCTTGGCCAACGGAGGGCAGGAGACCCAGTACTTC. The encoded protein is CASSLANGGQETQYF.

This clonotype has more than one count but fewer than ten. One junction end disagrees with the germline gene, perhaps due to a read error. CDR3 bases: TGCGCCAGTAGCCTTAGTAGCGGTCGCGAGCAGTACTTC. It translates to CASSLSSGREQYF. The chain recombines TRBV4-1 with TRBJ2-7; possibly TRBD2 for D (6 bases). Germline V gene sequence: CDR1 MGHRA, CDR2 YSYEKL. This CDR3 region has 13 residues.

This clonotype turned up a few times. J is TRBJ2-1 and V is TRBV24-1; TRBD2 agrees at 8 bases. J gave up 8 bases and V 1 base, and 3 bases lay outside the gene matches. Germline CDR1 reads KGHDR; CDR2 reads SFDVKD. CDR3 length: 14 amino acids. The CDR3 coding sequence is TGTGCCACCAGTGATTTCCGGGGGGGCGATGAGCAGTTCTTC. This sequence encodes CATSDFRGGDEQFF.

This sequence joins TRBV7-3 and TRBJ2-3, with D tentatively TRBD1 or TRBD2 (5 bases each). The CDR3 runs to 15 residues. Trimming removed 8 bases from V and 3 bases from J, with 18 bases in between. Looked up from germline, CDR1 is SGHTA and CDR2 is FQGTGA. The CDR3 here is CASGPDGARTDTQYF. CDR3 bases: TGTGCCAGCGGGCCAGACGGGGCAAGGACAGATACGCAGTATTTT.

The genes are TRBV7-2 and TRBJ2-2; D perhaps matches TRBD1 (6 bases). Trimming removed 5 bases at V and 5 bases at J, with 12 bases between. The germline gives CDR1 SGHTA, CDR2 FQGNSA. The CDR3 runs to 14 residues. CDR3 coding DNA: TGTGCCAGCAGCCGCGCCCAGGGGACCGGGGAGCTGTTTTTT. Protein sequence: CASSRAQGTGELFF.

A note on this clonotype: At one boundary the junction diverges from the germline segment, which might be a read error. The V gene is TRBV7-8, the J gene TRBJ1-3; D not certain. The CDR3 contains 15 residues. The germline gives CDR1 SGHVS, CDR2 FQNEAQ. The CDR3 bases are TGTGCCAGCAGCTTCGACCTGAGCTCTGGAAACACCATATACTTT. Its protein is CASSFDLSSGNTIYF.

J is TRBJ1-6 and V is TRBV12-3 or TRBV12-4; TRBD1 agrees at 7 bases. V gave up 5 bases and J gave up 8 bases; unmatched junction bases: 6. The CDR3 loop spans 14 amino acids. The CDR3 DNA reads TGTGCCAGCAGTCCGCGGGACAGCGATTCACCCCTCCACTTT. This sequence encodes CASSPRDSDSPLHF.

V usage is TRBV2 and J usage is TRBJ2-7, with D perhaps matching TRBD1 or TRBD2 (5 bases each). The CDR3 length is 15 residues. V gave up 2 bases and J gave up 3 bases, with 14 bases separating them. Germline loops: CDR1 SNHLY, CDR2 FYNNEI. The CDR3 protein is CASSEHRGRYYEQYF. DNA of the CDR3: TGTGCCAGCAGTGAACATCGGGGCCGGTACTACGAGCAGTACTTC.

The rearrangement uses TRBV4-3 and TRBJ1-1; no definite D call. This CDR3 has 16 amino acids. Germline V lookup: CDR1 LGHNA, CDR2 YSLEER. The V gene lost 1 base and the J gene lost 1 base, with 13 bases spanning the gap. The CDR3 nucleotides read TGCGCCAGCAGCCAAGGGTTGGGAGGTAAGAACACTGAAGCTTTCTTT. Amino acids: CASSQGLGGKNTEAFF.

In this sample, this clonotype turned up a few times. CDR3 region: CASSKNGRGIQETQYF. The CDR3, as DNA: TGTGCCAGCAGTAAGAACGGACGGGGGATCCAAGAGACCCAGTACTTC. V and J are TRBV7-2 and TRBJ2-5; maybe TRBD2 (6 bases). Germline CDR1 reads SGHTA; CDR2 reads FQGNSA. The CDR3 spans 16 residues. Deletions cut 6 bases from V and 1 base from J, with 18 bases between.

This clonotype was observed a few times. This rearrangement joins TRBV29-1 to TRBJ2-1; TRBD2 might be the D (5 bases). The CDR3 runs 13 residues. Looked up from germline, CDR1 is SQVTM and CDR2 is ANQGSEA. The germline V and J ends were trimmed by 6 bases and 0 bases, with 9 bases remaining between them. This CDR3 is CSVAVSSYNEQFF. CDR3 sequence (DNA): TGCAGCGTAGCGGTAAGCTCCTACAATGAGCAGTTCTTC.

The chain couples TRBV29-1 to TRBJ1-2; no firm D call. Trimming took off 6 bases at V and 0 bases at J, with 14 bases between the two ends. Looked up from germline, CDR1 is SQVTM and CDR2 is ANQGSEA. This CDR3 region has 14 residues. CDR3 bases: TGCAGCGTCGGAGATCGGAGGACTAACTATGGCTACACCTTC. Protein product: CSVGDRRTNYGYTF.

V usage is TRBV6-1 and J usage is TRBJ2-5, with 7 bases matching TRBD1. V lost 5 bases, J lost 4 bases, and 10 bases stayed unmatched. The germline CDR1 and CDR2 sequences are MNHNS and SASEGT. The CDR3 is 15 residues long. As DNA, the CDR3 is TGTGCCAGCAGTAGGACAGGCCTAGATCGAGAGACCCAGTACTTC. Its protein is CASSRTGLDRETQYF.

For the CDR3, the DNA is TGTGCCAGCAGCTTAGGGCAGAGTACCTATGGCTACACCTTC. Translation gives CASSLGQSTYGYTF. The chain recombines TRBV7-9 with TRBJ1-2; D is uncertain. The CDR3 loop spans 14 amino acids. Trimming pared 1 base from V and 4 bases from J, leaving 10 bases between. CDR1 and CDR2 (germline): SEHNR, FQNEAQ (reference sequence).

This clonotype has just a few counts. The V call is TRBV3-1, the J call TRBJ2-5, with unresolved D. Germline V CDR1 and CDR2: LGHDT, YNNKEL (reference sequence). The germline V and J ends were trimmed by 3 bases and 1 base, with 3 bases remaining between them. The CDR3 is 12 residues long. This CDR3 is CASSHRQETQYF. CDR3 nucleotide sequence: TGTGCCAGCAGCCACCGCCAAGAGACCCAGTACTTC.

In this sample, this clonotype turned up a few times. The chain uses TRBV2 and TRBJ2-1, with 9 bases that match TRBD1. V trimming: 7 bases; J trimming: 4 bases; junction bases outside the gene matches: 8. This CDR3 spans 15 amino acids. The germline V gene has CDR1 SNHLY and CDR2 FYNNEI. The CDR3 region has the DNA TGTGCCAGCATTCCCGGGACAGGGACTTACAATGAGCAGTTCTTC. This gives the protein CASIPGTGTYNEQFF.

The CDR3 coding sequence is TGCAGCGCACACCCGGGAGGTAACACCGGGGAGCTGTTTTTT. The encoded protein is CSAHPGGNTGELFF. The rearrangement joins TRBV29-1 to TRBJ2-2; 7 bases align to TRBD2. There are 14 residues in the CDR3. CDR1 is SQVTM and CDR2 is ANQGSEA in the germline V gene. V dropped 7 bases and J dropped 2; count of bases not matched to a gene: 7.

This clonotype appeared a few times. V is TRBV12-3 or TRBV12-4 and J is TRBJ1-1; 7 positions agree with TRBD1. The CDR3 extends over 17 amino acids. V lost 6 bases and J lost 2; bases outside the gene matches: 15. CDR3 region: CASSHAAGTAFNTEAFF. In DNA, the CDR3 is TGTGCCAGCAGCCACGCGGCAGGGACAGCCTTTAACACTGAAGCTTTCTTT.